Presented here are 31 T cell receptor beta chains from one specimen sequenced in a study of blood T cell repertoires in COVID-19. Generated by immunoSEQ multiplex PCR, the TCRdb table keeps only in-frame clones and is missing some. This table has approximately 270,000 clones, 80% to 90% appearing once. The sample was peripheral blood. Receptor source: a man aged 25-45 years with acute or convalescent COVID-19.

The chain uses TRBV11-1 and TRBJ2-3, with TRBD1 matching 7 bases. Germline V gene lookup returns CDR1 SGHAT and CDR2 FQDESV (reference sequence). Trimming at V came to 6 bases and at J to 1 base, leaving 10 bases not matched to a gene. CDR3 length: 16 residues. The CDR3 spells CASRTQQGIGTDTQYF. CDR3 DNA sequence: TGTGCCAGCAGGACTCAACAGGGGATAGGCACAGATACGCAGTATTTT.

The chain joins TRBV5-1 to TRBJ1-4; D might be TRBD1 (6 bases). This CDR3 has 14 amino acids. Trimming shortened V by 3 bases and J by 8 bases, and 14 bases separated the two germline ends. CDR1 and CDR2 from the germline V gene are SGHRS and YFSETQ. In DNA, the CDR3 is TGCGCCAGCAGCTGGCTACAGGGCGGAGAAAAACTGTTTTTT. It encodes CASSWLQGGEKLFF. Drawing the rest from reference TRBV5-1 and TRBJ1-4, the complete variable domain is KAGVTQTPRYLIKTRGQQVTLSCSPISGHRSVSWYQQTPGQGLQFLFEYFSETQRNKGNFPGRFSGRQFSNSRSEMNVSTLELGDSALYLCASSWLQGGEKLFFGSGTQLSVL.

This chain joins TRBV19 and TRBJ1-5; D gene ambiguous. V was clipped by 3 bases and J by 4 bases, with 13 bases between them. Germline CDR1 is LNHDA and CDR2 is SQIVND (reference sequence). The CDR3 spans 15 residues. The CDR3 reads CASSMEGLGNQPQHF. CDR3 nucleotide sequence: TGTGCCAGTAGTATGGAGGGTCTAGGAAATCAGCCCCAGCATTTT. The full variable domain, completed using reference TRBV19 and TRBJ1-5, is DGGITQSPKYLFRKEGQNVTLSCEQNLNHDAMYWYRQDPGQGLRLIYYSQIVNDFQKGDIAEGYSVSREKKESFPLTVTSAQKNPTAFYLCASSMEGLGNQPQHFGDGTRLSIL.

The chain recombines TRBV6-1 with TRBJ1-2; 8 bases agree with TRBD1. This CDR3 region has 14 residues. Germline V CDR1 and CDR2: MNHNS, SASEGT. V shed 0 bases, J shed 7 bases, and the junction held 4 bases outside the gene matches. This CDR3 reads CASSEARGRSGYTF. CDR3 DNA: TGTGCCAGCAGTGAAGCCAGGGGGCGTAGTGGCTACACCTTC.

The V and J genes are TRBV12-5 and TRBJ2-1; 13 nucleotides match TRBD2. In germline, CDR1 is LGHNT, CDR2 FRNRAP. CDR3 size: 16 residues. V lost 2 bases, J lost 8 bases, and 6 bases stayed unmatched. This chain's CDR3 is CASGLPGLAGRYEQFF. The CDR3 DNA sequence: TGTGCTAGTGGTTTGCCGGGACTAGCGGGGAGGTATGAGCAGTTCTTC.

This chain links TRBV4-1 with TRBJ1-2; 9 bases align to TRBD1. CDR3 length equals 16 residues. Trimming removed 5 bases from V and 5 bases from J; junction bases left unmatched: 12. Germline V gene data show CDR1 as MGHRA and CDR2 as YSYEKL. CDR3 in DNA: TGCGCCAGCAGCACTAAGAGGGACAGGGTTGGGTATGGCTACACCTTC. It codes for CASSTKRDRVGYGYTF.

The chain has TRBV2 and TRBJ2-7; a weak D match, TRBD1 (6 bases). Germline V gives CDR1 SNHLY, CDR2 FYNNEI. The CDR3 is 13 amino acids. The V and J ends lost 7 bases and 2 bases respectively, with 12 bases between them. CDR3 residues: CASIGQNAYEQYF. The CDR3 DNA reads TGTGCCAGCATAGGACAGAACGCCTACGAGCAGTACTTC. Full variable domain (rest looked up from reference TRBV2 and TRBJ2-7): EPEVTQTPSHQVTQMGQEVILRCVPISNHLYFYWYRQILGQKVEFLVSFYNNEISEKSEIFDDQFSVERPDGSNFTLKIRSTKLEDSAMYFCASIGQNAYEQYFGPGTRLTVT.

The V and J genes are TRBV30 and TRBJ1-1, with D possibly matching TRBD1 (6 bases). CDR3 size: 14 residues. Germline V CDR1 and CDR2: GTSNPN, SVGIG (reference sequence). Trimming removed 2 bases at V and 6 bases at J, with 16 bases between. The CDR3 region is CAWSTYRELPEAFF. The CDR3 DNA reads as TGTGCCTGGAGTACTTACAGGGAATTGCCTGAAGCTTTCTTT.

On this clone itself: Different DNA sequences within this sample yield the same CDR3. The chain is built from TRBV28 and TRBJ2-7; no reliable D call. This CDR3 comprises 13 residues. Germline V lookup: CDR1 MDHEN, CDR2 SYDVKM. V lost 2 bases to trimming and J lost 3 bases, with 8 bases between them. The CDR3 loop is CASSLTVIYEQYF. Here the CDR3 DNA reads TGTGCCAGCAGTTTAACTGTAATCTACGAGCAGTACTTC.

The chain employs TRBV7-6 and TRBJ2-1; TRBD2 agrees at 11 bases. CDR3 length: 16 amino acids. Germline trimming cut 5 bases from V and 3 bases from J; bases unmatched to any gene: 6. From germline, CDR1 is SGHVS and CDR2 FNYEAQ. The CDR3 reads CASSPTLAGDYNEQFF. The DNA of the CDR3 is TGTGCCAGCAGCCCAACACTAGCGGGAGACTACAATGAGCAGTTCTTC.

The chain employs TRBV11-2 and TRBJ2-7, with TRBD2 identical over 10 bases. CDR1 is SGHAT and CDR2 is FQNNGV in the germline V gene. This CDR3 comprises 15 residues. With 5 bases clipped from V and 0 bases from J, the junction kept 4 bases outside the gene matches. CDR3 sequence reads: CASSPGLADSYEQYF. For the CDR3, the DNA is TGTGCCAGCAGCCCCGGACTAGCGGACTCCTACGAGCAGTACTTC. Using reference TRBV11-2 and TRBJ2-7 for the parts outside the CDR3, the full variable domain is EAGVAQSPRYKIIEKRQSVAFWCNPISGHATLYWYQQILGQGPKLLIQFQNNGVVDDSQLPKDRFSAERLKGVDSTLKIQPAKLEDSAVYLCASSPGLADSYEQYFGPGTRLTVT.

The chain uses TRBV21-1 and TRBJ2-5; no check of the table's D call, TRBD2, against the DNA was made. TRBV21-1 is a known pseudogene. This CDR3 is 15 amino acids long. The CDR3 region has the DNA TGTGCCAACAAAACGGGACTAGCGGGAGCAGAGACCCAGTACTTC. It yields the protein CANKTGLAGAETQYF.

The chain couples TRBV28 to TRBJ2-1; 10 nucleotides line up with TRBD2. CDR1 MDHEN and CDR2 SYDVKM come from the germline V gene. V gave up 6 bases and J gave up 5 bases; unmatched junction bases: 7. The CDR3 loop spans 15 amino acids. The CDR3 sequence: CASSLRLAGNNEQFF. For the CDR3, the DNA is TGTGCCAGCAGCCTCAGACTAGCGGGTAACAATGAGCAGTTCTTC.

V and J are TRBV19 and TRBJ1-3; 7 bases are a match to TRBD1. The germline V gene encodes CDR1 LNHDA and CDR2 SQIVND (reference sequence). The CDR3 covers 14 residues. V lost 7 bases, J lost 2 bases, and 5 bases stayed unmatched. In nucleotides, the CDR3 is TGTGCCAGTAAGGACAGGAGTACTGGAAACACCATATATTTT. The encoded protein is CASKDRSTGNTIYF. The whole variable domain, remainder taken from reference TRBV19 and TRBJ1-3, is DGGITQSPKYLFRKEGQNVTLSCEQNLNHDAMYWYRQDPGQGLRLIYYSQIVNDFQKGDIAEGYSVSREKKESFPLTVTSAQKNPTAFYLCASKDRSTGNTIYFGEGSWLTVV.

This chain links TRBV3-1 (or the pseudogene TRBV3-2) with TRBJ2-7, with D perhaps TRBD2 (6 bases). V was trimmed by 4 bases and J by 5 bases, leaving 15 bases between them. The CDR3 is 14 residues long. Per germline, CDR1 LGHDT and CDR2 YNNKEL (reference sequence). This chain's CDR3 is CASSPLGGSHEQYF. In DNA, the CDR3 is TGTGCCAGCAGCCCTTTAGGAGGGTCCCACGAGCAGTACTTC.

The CDR3 is CASSLSRGSGNTIYF. The CDR3 DNA reads as TGTGCCAGCAGCTTGTCCAGGGGCTCTGGAAACACCATATATTTT. The V call is TRBV5-5, the J call TRBJ1-3; tentatively, D is TRBD1 (6 bases). Trimming stripped 1 base from V and 0 bases from J, with 8 bases between. The CDR3 totals 15 residues. Germline CDR1 SGHKS, CDR2 YYEKEE (reference sequence).

This clone has only one observation. The rearrangement joins TRBV28 to TRBJ1-1; D is possibly TRBD1 (6 bases). Trimming left V 7 bases short and J 1 base short, with 19 bases between. There are 16 residues in the CDR3. The germline gives CDR1 MDHEN, CDR2 SYDVKM. The CDR3 sequence: CASTHPQRGRNTEAFF. Written as DNA, the CDR3 is TGTGCCAGCACACACCCACAGAGGGGGAGGAACACTGAAGCTTTCTTT.

V gene TRBV10-1 combines with J gene TRBJ2-2, with D perhaps matching TRBD2 (5 bases). Germline V CDR1 and CDR2: WNHNN, SYGVQD (reference sequence). V lost 3 bases, J lost 6 bases, and 11 bases lay in between. The length of the CDR3 is 14 residues. CDR3 loop: CASSDLRGSGELFF. DNA of the CDR3: TGCGCCAGCAGTGATCTACGGGGATCCGGGGAGCTGTTTTTT.

This chain uses TRBV5-4 with TRBJ2-5; 7 bases are a match to TRBD1. CDR3 length: 17 amino acids. Germline loops: CDR1 SGHNT, CDR2 YYREEE (reference sequence). Losses at the gene ends were 0 bases for V and 5 bases for J; bases not matched to a gene: 13. CDR3 DNA sequence: TGTGCCAGCAGCTTGGGCCCGGACAGGCTTGGGGAGGAGACCCAGTACTTC. Translation: CASSLGPDRLGEETQYF.

This clone was seen only once. The chain is built from TRBV6-5 and TRBJ2-4, with 8 bases matching TRBD2. Trimming removed 10 bases from V and 8 bases from J; junction bases left unmatched: 10. CDR1 is MNHEY and CDR2 is SVGAGI in the germline V gene. The CDR3 is 13 amino acids. The CDR3 is CATHSGVRDIQYF. The CDR3 DNA reads as TGTGCCACCCATAGCGGGGTGAGGGACATTCAGTACTTC.

The chain couples TRBV29-1 to TRBJ1-4; no clear D gene. The V gene lost 6 bases and the J gene lost 2 bases, with 7 bases spanning the gap. This CDR3 spans 12 amino acids. CDR1 and CDR2 (germline): SQVTM, ANQGSEA. CDR3 sequence reads: CSVGDTNEKLFF. CDR3 DNA sequence: TGCAGCGTCGGGGATACTAATGAAAAACTGTTTTTT.

The rearrangement uses TRBV6-1 and TRBJ1-4; 9 nucleotides line up with TRBD1. The V gene end was trimmed by 1 base and the J gene end by 11 bases; junction bases not matched to a gene: 8. The CDR3 loop spans 15 amino acids. Per the germline V gene, CDR1 is MNHNS and CDR2 is SASEGT. The CDR3 region has the DNA TGTGCCAGCAGTGAAGTACAGGGGGCGCGTGGGAAACTGTTTTTT. It yields the protein CASSEVQGARGKLFF.

This clone was found once. This chain uses TRBV6-5 with TRBJ1-2; possible D gene TRBD1, 6 bases. In germline, CDR1 is MNHEY, CDR2 SVGAGI. With 6 bases removed from V and 4 bases from J, the gap between germline ends came to 18 bases. The CDR3 runs to 15 residues. DNA of the CDR3: TGTGCCAGCAGGAACGAACAGGGAAGTATCTATGGCTACACCTTC. Its translation: CASRNEQGSIYGYTF.

The CDR3 sequence is CASSAEISSYNSPLHF. CDR3 in DNA: TGTGCCAGCAGCGCTGAAATTAGCTCCTATAATTCACCCCTCCACTTT. The chain joins TRBV7-9 to TRBJ1-6, with no clear D. The ends were cut back, 5 bases at V and 0 bases at J, with 11 bases in the middle. Germline lookup yields CDR1 SEHNR and CDR2 FQNEAQ (reference sequence). CDR3 length: 16 residues.

This clone showed up just once. The rearrangement joins TRBV6-5 to TRBJ2-7; D may be TRBD2 (5 bases). Germline V CDR1 and CDR2: MNHEY, SVGAGI. The V end lost 8 bases, the J end lost 6 bases, and 14 bases lay between the germline ends. The CDR3 runs 12 residues. The chain's CDR3 is CASCQEAGEQYF. CDR3 DNA: TGTGCCAGCTGTCAGGAGGCGGGCGAGCAGTACTTC.

This chain links TRBV2 with TRBJ2-3; tentatively, D is TRBD1 (6 bases). The CDR3 has 16 residues. The germline CDR1 and CDR2 sequences are SNHLY and FYNNEI. V lost 5 bases and J 1 base, leaving 16 bases between the germline ends. The CDR3 DNA is TGTGCCAGCAGTCCAGGACAGTTTTTGGGCACAGATACGCAGTATTTT. Translating gives CASSPGQFLGTDTQYF.

The chain employs TRBV27 and TRBJ2-2, with D possibly matching TRBD2 (6 bases). Trimming stripped 4 bases from V and 6 bases from J, with 12 bases between. The germline V gene encodes CDR1 MNHEY and CDR2 SMNVEV (reference sequence). The length of the CDR3 is 14 residues. CDR3 loop: CASSYGGRAGELFF. In DNA, the CDR3 is TGTGCCAGCAGTTACGGGGGTCGGGCCGGGGAGCTGTTTTTT.

This clone was observed a single time. The CDR3 region has the DNA TGTGCCAGTAGTAGGGGTCTCGGGACTAGCACAGATACGCAGTATTTT. Translating it yields CASSRGLGTSTDTQYF. This chain links TRBV19 with TRBJ2-3, with D possibly being TRBD2 (6 bases). Germline lookup yields CDR1 LNHDA and CDR2 SQIVND (reference sequence). The CDR3 covers 16 residues. V was pared by 4 bases and J by 0 bases, with 14 bases between.

The rearrangement joins TRBV5-1 to TRBJ2-5; TRBD1 agrees at 7 bases. After removal of 0 bases from V and 4 bases from J, the junction contained 9 bases not matched to a gene. The CDR3 extends over 16 amino acids. Germline lookup yields CDR1 SGHRS and CDR2 YFSETQ. CDR3 residues: CASSLAATGLAETQYF. In DNA form, the CDR3 reads TGCGCCAGCAGCTTGGCCGCGACAGGGCTCGCAGAGACCCAGTACTTC.

CDR3 sequence reads: CASSTGLGHSPLHF. The CDR3, as DNA: TGTGCCAGCAGCACTGGCCTGGGGCATTCACCCCTCCACTTT. The chain couples TRBV9 to TRBJ1-6; TRBD1 is a possible D gene (5 bases). Germline V gene sequence: CDR1 SGDLS, CDR2 YYNGEE. The CDR3 spans 14 residues. The V end was cut by 4 bases, the J end by 8 bases, with 13 bases between.

The chain joins TRBV28 to TRBJ1-6; possibly TRBD1 for D (6 bases). The CDR3 is 14 residues long. Germline assignment: CDR1 MDHEN and CDR2 SYDVKM. V shed 5 bases and J shed 8 bases, with 13 bases lying between them. This CDR3 reads CASSPTGFYSPLHF. CDR3 bases: TGTGCCAGCAGTCCGACAGGTTTTTATTCACCCCTCCACTTT. The full variable domain, completed using reference TRBV28 and TRBJ1-6, is DVKVTQSSRYLVKRTGEKVFLECVQDMDHENMFWYRQDPGLGLRLIYFSYDVKMKEKGDIPEGYSVSREKKERFSLILESASTNQTSMYLCASSPTGFYSPLHFGNGTRLTVT.